Below, 27 T cell receptor beta chains from the same sample are listed, as sequenced in a study of blood T cells in healthy people across ages. Combining a sample-barcoded 5' primer with a J-beta primer mix, a second PCR ran for roughly 6 to 12 cycles. TCRdb called the 5' RACE reads again in MiXCR, with one record for every CDR3 protein. This sample has 800,000 to 1,300,000 distinct CDR3 sequences, with around 27% found just once. The sample also formed part of further work on T cells of mothers and their children.

The sequenced sample was blood. The receptors derive from a girl under 10 years old in good health.

This clonotype occurred a few times. The CDR3 here is CASGLVGTGVISYEQYF. As DNA, the CDR3 is TGTGCTAGTGGTTTGGTTGGGACAGGGGTCATATCCTACGAGCAGTACTTC. This rearrangement joins TRBV12-5 to TRBJ2-7; 10 positions agree with TRBD1. V lost 0 bases and J lost 1; bases outside the gene matches: 6. The CDR3 runs 17 residues. Germline CDR1 reads LGHNT; CDR2 reads FRNRAP.

J is TRBJ2-5 and V is TRBV14; TRBD2 matches at 7 bases. V was pared by 3 bases and J by 4 bases, with 8 bases of the junction left unmatched. Germline CDR1 is SGHDN and CDR2 is FVKESK. CDR3 length: 15 amino acids. The CDR3 reads CASSHYGAGRETQYF. The CDR3, as DNA: TGTGCCAGCAGCCACTACGGAGCGGGACGAGAGACCCAGTACTTC.

As regards this clonotype: The germline gene is not matched at one end of the junction; a read error may be the cause. The chain links TRBV25-1 to TRBJ1-1; TRBD1 might be the D (5 bases). Germline V CDR1 and CDR2: MGHDK, SYGVNS. CDR3 length: 14 amino acids. CDR3 region: CAGSDDDSNTEAFF. In nucleotides, the CDR3 is TGTGCCGGCAGTGATGACGACAGCAACACTGAAGCTTTCTTT.

The V gene is TRBV12-3 or TRBV12-4, the J gene TRBJ2-5, with D perhaps TRBD1 (5 bases). The J call is in doubt because the DNA end fits TRBJ2-1 better. The CDR3 length is 15 residues. The CDR3 nucleotides read TGTGCCAGCAGCCCCCGACAGCCCCCCTACAATGAGCAGTTCTTC. It is translated as CASSPRQPPYNEQFF.

The CDR3 coding sequence is TGTGCCAGCACAGAAAAACAGCGGGAGGTAGATACGCAGTATTTT. It specifies CASTEKQREVDTQYF. The genes are TRBV12-3 or TRBV12-4 and TRBJ2-3; 9 nucleotides align to TRBD2. The CDR3 sequence is 15 residues long. Losses at the gene ends were 7 bases for V and 5 bases for J; bases not matched to a gene: 10.

This chain uses TRBV7-9 with TRBJ2-3; TRBD2 matches 7 bases. Germline V CDR1 and CDR2: SEHNR, FQNEAQ (reference sequence). Trimming took 7 bases from V and 2 from J; bases not matched to a gene: 12. The CDR3 runs to 16 residues. In DNA form, the CDR3 reads TGTGCCAGCACCGGAAACGCCGGGGGGTACACAGATACGCAGTATTTT. This gives the protein CASTGNAGGYTDTQYF.

The chain has TRBV4-3 and TRBJ2-5, with D unresolved. The J call may be incorrect, as the DNA end agrees better with TRBJ2-1. Germline CDR1 reads LGHNA; CDR2 reads YSLEER. CDR3 size: 16 residues. CDR3 amino acids: CASSQDRGNSYNEQFF. For the CDR3, the DNA is TGCGCCAGCAGCCAAGATCGTGGGAATTCCTACAATGAGCAGTTCTTC.

The rearrangement uses TRBV21-1 and TRBJ1-1; the table's TRBD1 call for D was not verified on the DNA. TRBV21-1 corresponds to a pseudogene. This CDR3 spans 14 amino acids. The CDR3 DNA follows: TGTGCCAGCAGCGACCGGGACAAGAACACTGAAGCTTTCTTT. Translation gives CASSDRDKNTEAFF.

The genes are TRBV7-9 and TRBJ1-1, with D unresolved. The CDR3 runs 15 residues. The germline CDR1 and CDR2 sequences are SEHNR and FQNEAQ (reference sequence). V lost 8 bases and J 0 bases, leaving 16 bases between the germline ends. CDR3 amino acids: CASFSPLQVNTEAFF. The DNA for the CDR3 is TGTGCCAGCTTTTCCCCGCTTCAGGTGAACACTGAAGCTTTCTTT.

The chain has TRBV7-8 and TRBJ1-1, with 8 bases identical to TRBD1. Germline trimming cut 5 bases from V and 7 bases from J; bases unmatched to any gene: 6. CDR1 SGHVS and CDR2 FQNEAQ come from the germline V gene. The CDR3 runs 13 residues. The CDR3 loop is CASSLGTGYEAFF. The CDR3 nucleotides read TGTGCCAGCAGCCTCGGGACAGGATATGAAGCTTTCTTT. Drawing the rest from reference TRBV7-8 and TRBJ1-1, the complete variable domain is GAGVSQSPRYKVAKRGQDVALRCDPISGHVSLFWYQQALGQGPEFLTYFQNEAQLDKSGLPSDRFFAERPEGSVSTLKIQRTQQEDSAVYLCASSLGTGYEAFFGQGTRLTVV.

This clonotype was recorded a few times. The chain carries TRBV6-6 and TRBJ2-5; the D is unclear. V lost 4 bases, J lost 4 bases, and 19 bases lay in between. The CDR3 has 16 residues. The germline V gene encodes CDR1 MNHNY and CDR2 SVGAGI (reference sequence). The DNA for the CDR3 is TGTGCCAGCAGTTCGTACCGGGCAGTCCGCAGAGAGACCCAGTACTTC. Encoded protein: CASSSYRAVRRETQYF.

This chain connects TRBV25-1 to TRBJ2-3, with D unclear. The CDR3 is 15 amino acids. Per the germline V gene, CDR1 is MGHDK and CDR2 is SYGVNS. The V end was cut by 1 base, the J end by 0 bases, with 8 bases between. CDR3: CASSEFLVSTDTQYF. CDR3 in DNA: TGTGCCAGCAGTGAATTTTTGGTGAGCACAGATACGCAGTATTTT.

V and J are TRBV7-9 and TRBJ1-1; D not certain. Germline V lookup: CDR1 SEHNR, CDR2 FQNEAQ (reference sequence). Trimming removed 9 bases at V and 0 bases at J, with 11 bases between. The CDR3 has 13 residues. The CDR3 loop reads CASRRPMNTEAFF. CDR3 sequence (DNA): TGTGCCAGTAGACGCCCCATGAACACTGAAGCTTTCTTT.

The chain links TRBV3-1 to TRBJ2-1; no firm D call. Germline V gene lookup returns CDR1 LGHDT and CDR2 YNNKEL (reference sequence). The CDR3 sequence is 12 residues long. Trimming shortened V by 2 bases and J by 10 bases, and 9 bases separated the two germline ends. The CDR3 DNA follows: TGTGCCAGCAGCCAACGCCTCGGCGAGCAGTTCTTC. This encodes CASSQRLGEQFF.

To note about this clonotype: The junction and the germline gene differ at one end; a read error may be behind it. The chain combines TRBV20-1 with TRBJ2-1, with D unclear. Germline V gene sequence: CDR1 DFQATT, CDR2 SNEGSKA (reference sequence). The CDR3 covers 15 residues. The CDR3 sequence is CSASPAELSYDEQFF. The CDR3 nucleotides are TGCAGTGCTAGCCCCGCGGAGCTCTCCTACGATGAGCAGTTCTTC.

This clonotype has just a few counts. The chain is built from TRBV10-3 and TRBJ2-4; possibly TRBD2 for D (6 bases). Germline CDR1 is ENHRY and CDR2 is SYGVKD. This CDR3 has 15 amino acids. The V gene lost 3 bases and the J gene lost 9 bases, with 18 bases spanning the gap. The CDR3 sequence is CAISESAGPNGIQYF. The CDR3 bases are TGTGCCATCAGTGAATCGGCGGGGCCAAATGGCATTCAGTACTTC.

The CDR3 sequence is CASALDKSGSGDYEQYF. CDR3 nucleotide sequence: TGTGCCAGCGCCCTAGACAAGAGCGGTTCGGGGGATTACGAGCAGTACTTC. This chain uses TRBV2 with TRBJ2-7; D is possibly TRBD2 (6 bases). Trimming shortened V by 8 bases and J by 4 bases, and 27 bases separated the two germline ends. This CDR3 has 17 amino acids. Germline CDR1 reads SNHLY; CDR2 reads FYNNEI.

This clonotype was found a few times. The chain uses TRBV9 and TRBJ1-1; 7 bases fit TRBD1. Germline CDR1 reads SGDLS; CDR2 reads YYNGEE. The CDR3 loop spans 15 amino acids. J gave up 6 bases and V 4 bases, and 12 bases lay outside the gene matches. The CDR3 sequence is CASSNSGDSTSEAFF. As DNA, the CDR3 is TGTGCCAGCAGCAACAGCGGGGACAGCACTTCTGAAGCTTTCTTT.

The chain links TRBV4-1 to TRBJ2-1, with 8 bases identical to TRBD2. This CDR3 is built from 15 residues. The germline V gene has CDR1 MGHRA and CDR2 YSYEKL. The V gene end was trimmed by 5 bases and the J gene end by 6 bases; junction bases not matched to a gene: 9. Here the CDR3 DNA reads TGCGCCAGCAGCAAACAGAGCGGGAGCCCCAATGAGCAGTTCTTC. Protein sequence: CASSKQSGSPNEQFF.

The V gene is TRBV14, the J gene TRBJ2-3; possible D gene TRBD1, 7 bases. Per the germline V gene, CDR1 is SGHDN and CDR2 is FVKESK. The CDR3 has 17 amino acids. Trimming left V 5 bases short and J 5 bases short, with 23 bases between. In DNA form, the CDR3 reads TGTGCCAGCAGCTCGACAGGGCCTAGCGTAAGGGGAGATACGCAGTATTTT. Its translation is CASSSTGPSVRGDTQYF.

This clonotype was seen many times. The chain joins TRBV4-1 to TRBJ2-5, with D perhaps given as TRBD1 or TRBD2 (8 bases each). Germline CDR1 reads MGHRA; CDR2 reads YSYEKL. The CDR3 runs 14 residues. Trimming removed 7 bases from V and 4 bases from J, with 16 bases in between. CDR3 bases: TGCGCCAGCACCCAGGGGGCGGGAGGAGAGACCCAGTACTTC. Protein sequence: CASTQGAGGETQYF.

This clonotype was seen only a few times. The chain joins TRBV10-3 to TRBJ2-5; the D gene is possibly TRBD1 (6 bases). The J call could be wrong; TRBJ2-7 is a better fit for the DNA end. Germline V gene sequence: CDR1 ENHRY, CDR2 SYGVKD. The length of the CDR3 is 13 residues. The CDR3 DNA is TGTGCCATCAGCCCCACAGGGCTGGACGAGCAGTACTTC. Translating it yields CAISPTGLDEQYF.

The V and J genes are TRBV4-2 and TRBJ2-1; possible D gene TRBD2, 6 bases. Between the trimmed V and J ends, which lost 0 bases and 6 bases, there was a span of 15 bases. CDR1 is LGHNA, CDR2 YNFKEQ, per germline. This CDR3 is 16 amino acids long. The CDR3: CASSQEGAGGPNEQFF. The DNA for the CDR3 is TGTGCCAGCAGCCAAGAAGGAGCGGGTGGACCCAATGAGCAGTTCTTC.

This sequence joins TRBV5-1 and TRBJ2-1; the D is unclear. The J call may not be correct, given that the DNA end is closer to TRBJ2-5. The CDR3 runs 17 residues. Germline V CDR1 and CDR2: SGHRS, YFSETQ. The CDR3 loop reads CASSIAPLAELRGTQYF. The CDR3 coding sequence is TGCGCCAGCAGTATCGCCCCTCTGGCGGAATTAAGAGGGACCCAGTACTTC.

This clonotype was seen a few times. J is TRBJ1-1 and V is TRBV28, with a weak D call TRBD1 (5 bases). V was shortened by 7 bases and J by 9 bases, with 18 bases between the two germline ends. The CDR3 has 13 amino acids. The V gene's germline CDR1 is MDHEN and CDR2 SYDVKM. CDR3 nucleotide sequence: TGTGCCAGCAACCTCCCGGGGGGGAAGAAAGCTTTCTTT. This encodes CASNLPGGKKAFF.

This clonotype was recorded many times. The chain joins TRBV29-1 to TRBJ2-1; D is uncertain. Trimming took 4 bases from V and 8 from J, leaving 3 bases between them. The CDR3 has 9 amino acids. Per germline, CDR1 SQVTM and CDR2 ANQGSEA. CDR3 sequence reads: CSVADEQFF. The CDR3 nucleotides are TGCAGCGTTGCCGATGAGCAGTTCTTC.

This clonotype was seen repeatedly, ten times or more. V gene TRBV7-2 combines with J gene TRBJ2-5, with 7 bases lining up with TRBD2. Per the germline V gene, CDR1 is SGHTA and CDR2 is FQGNSA. This CDR3 has 13 residues. The trim removed 3 bases at V and 11 bases at J, leaving 9 bases unmatched. The CDR3 sequence is CASSLGYLREQYF. In nucleotides, the CDR3 is TGTGCCAGCAGCTTGGGCTATCTGCGGGAGCAGTACTTC.